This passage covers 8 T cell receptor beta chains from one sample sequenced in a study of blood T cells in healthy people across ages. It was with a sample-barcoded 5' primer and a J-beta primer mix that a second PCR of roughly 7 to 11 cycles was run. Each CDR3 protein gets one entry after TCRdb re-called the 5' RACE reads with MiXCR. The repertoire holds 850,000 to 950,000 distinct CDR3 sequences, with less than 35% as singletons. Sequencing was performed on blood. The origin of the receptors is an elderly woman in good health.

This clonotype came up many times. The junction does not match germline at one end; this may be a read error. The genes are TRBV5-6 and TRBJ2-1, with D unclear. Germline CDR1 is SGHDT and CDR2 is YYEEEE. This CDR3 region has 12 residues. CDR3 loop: CASSFSHNEQFF. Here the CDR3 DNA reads TGTGCCAGCAGCTTCTCCCACAATGAGCAGTTCTTC. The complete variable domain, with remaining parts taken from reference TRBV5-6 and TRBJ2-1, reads DAGVTQSPTHLIKTRGQQVTLRCSPKSGHDTVSWYQQALGQGPQFIFQYYEEEERQRGNFPDRFSGHQFPNYSSELNVNALLLGDSALYLCASSFSHNEQFFGPGTRLTVL.

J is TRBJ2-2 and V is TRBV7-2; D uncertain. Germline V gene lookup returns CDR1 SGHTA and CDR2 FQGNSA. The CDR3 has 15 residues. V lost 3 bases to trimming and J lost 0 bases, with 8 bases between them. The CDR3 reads CASSFDFANTGELFF. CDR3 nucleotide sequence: TGTGCCAGCAGCTTCGACTTCGCGAACACCGGGGAGCTGTTTTTT.

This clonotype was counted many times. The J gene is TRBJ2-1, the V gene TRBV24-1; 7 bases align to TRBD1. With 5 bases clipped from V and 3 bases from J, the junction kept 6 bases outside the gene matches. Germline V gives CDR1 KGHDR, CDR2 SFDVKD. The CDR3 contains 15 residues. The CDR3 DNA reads TGTGCCACCAGTGCCTTACGGGACAGCTACAATGAGCAGTTCTTC. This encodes CATSALRDSYNEQFF.

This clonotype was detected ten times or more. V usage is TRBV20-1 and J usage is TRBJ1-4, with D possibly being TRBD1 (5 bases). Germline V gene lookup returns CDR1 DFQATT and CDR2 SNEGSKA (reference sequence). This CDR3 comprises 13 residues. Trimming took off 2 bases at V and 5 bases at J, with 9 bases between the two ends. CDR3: CSARPGGNEKLFF. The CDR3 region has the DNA TGCAGTGCTAGACCGGGGGGGAATGAAAAACTGTTTTTT.

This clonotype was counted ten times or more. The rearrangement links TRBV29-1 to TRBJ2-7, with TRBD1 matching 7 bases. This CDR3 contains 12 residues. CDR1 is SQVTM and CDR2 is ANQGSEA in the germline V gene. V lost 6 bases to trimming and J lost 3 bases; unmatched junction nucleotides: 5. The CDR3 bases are TGCAGCGTAGGGAGACAGGGCTACGAGCAGTACTTC. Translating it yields CSVGRQGYEQYF.

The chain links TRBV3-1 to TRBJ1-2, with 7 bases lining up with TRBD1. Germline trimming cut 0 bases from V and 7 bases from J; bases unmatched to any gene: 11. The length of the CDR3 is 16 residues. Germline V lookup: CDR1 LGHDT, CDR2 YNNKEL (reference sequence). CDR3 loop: CASSQERLVDRTGYTF. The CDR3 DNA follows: TGTGCCAGCAGCCAAGAAAGGTTAGTGGACAGGACTGGCTACACCTTC.

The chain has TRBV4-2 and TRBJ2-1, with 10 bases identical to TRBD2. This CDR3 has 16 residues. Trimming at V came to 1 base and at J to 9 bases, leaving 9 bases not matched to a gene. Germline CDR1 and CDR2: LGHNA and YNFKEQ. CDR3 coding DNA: TGTGCCAGCAGCCAAGTACTAGCGGGGATGAAAGGTGAGCAGTTCTTC. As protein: CASSQVLAGMKGEQFF.

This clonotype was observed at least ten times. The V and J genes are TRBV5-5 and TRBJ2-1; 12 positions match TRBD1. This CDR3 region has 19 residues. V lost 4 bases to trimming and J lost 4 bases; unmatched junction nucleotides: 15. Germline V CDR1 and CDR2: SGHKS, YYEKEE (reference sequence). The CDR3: CASSHGTGGAVKYYNEQFF. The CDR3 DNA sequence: TGTGCCAGCAGCCACGGGACAGGGGGCGCAGTTAAATATTACAATGAGCAGTTCTTC.